A selection of T cell receptor beta chains follows, all from one sample in a study of cytomegalovirus exposure and HLA in healthy donors. Assay used: immunoSEQ multiplex PCR; TCRdb lists only in-frame clones, some missing. The sample records approximately 160,000 clones, just under 80% being singletons. The sequenced material came from PBMCs. The receptors shown here come from a woman between 45 and 60 years old in good health and CMV-seropositive. CDR3s include the opening cysteine and the closing phenylalanine or tryptophan. D genes are given only for firm matches.

V	D	J	CDR3	DNA
TRBV6-1	TRBD1	TRBJ1-5	CASSEAPDRRRLNQPQHF	TGTGCCAGCAGTGAAGCGCCGGACAGGCGGAGACTAAATCAGCCCCAGCATTTT
TRBV11-2	.	TRBJ2-3	CASSLPGTDTQYF	TGTGCCAGCAGCTTACCGGGCACAGATACGCAGTATTTT
TRBV11-2	TRBD1	TRBJ2-7	CASSLDYRGDSYEQYF	TGTGCCAGCAGCTTAGATTACAGGGGCGACTCCTACGAGCAGTACTTC
TRBV30	TRBD1	TRBJ2-5	CAWSGQGARETQYF	TGTGCCTGGAGTGGACAGGGGGCTCGAGAGACCCAGTACTTC
TRBV15	.	TRBJ2-3	CATSRVTSWPDTQYF	TGTGCCACCAGCAGAGTGACTAGTTGGCCAGATACGCAGTATTTT
TRBV28	TRBD1	TRBJ2-7	CASSSGQGSTYEQYF	TGTGCCAGCAGTTCGGGACAGGGAAGCACCTACGAGCAGTACTTC
TRBV7-9	.	TRBJ2-2	CASSLGSGDTGELFF	TGTGCCAGCAGCTTAGGTTCCGGGGACACCGGGGAGCTGTTTTTT
TRBV15	TRBD1	TRBJ2-1	CATSRAGQGIFRTYNEQFF	TGTGCCACCAGCAGAGCGGGACAGGGCATATTTAGGACCTACAATGAGCAGTTCTTC
TRBV28	.	TRBJ1-3	CASSQNRWKHTIYF	TGTGCCAGCAGTCAAAACAGGTGGAAGCACACCATATATTTT
TRBV5-4	.	TRBJ1-1	CASSFTTEAFF	TGTGCCAGCAGCTTTACTACGGAAGCTTTCTTT